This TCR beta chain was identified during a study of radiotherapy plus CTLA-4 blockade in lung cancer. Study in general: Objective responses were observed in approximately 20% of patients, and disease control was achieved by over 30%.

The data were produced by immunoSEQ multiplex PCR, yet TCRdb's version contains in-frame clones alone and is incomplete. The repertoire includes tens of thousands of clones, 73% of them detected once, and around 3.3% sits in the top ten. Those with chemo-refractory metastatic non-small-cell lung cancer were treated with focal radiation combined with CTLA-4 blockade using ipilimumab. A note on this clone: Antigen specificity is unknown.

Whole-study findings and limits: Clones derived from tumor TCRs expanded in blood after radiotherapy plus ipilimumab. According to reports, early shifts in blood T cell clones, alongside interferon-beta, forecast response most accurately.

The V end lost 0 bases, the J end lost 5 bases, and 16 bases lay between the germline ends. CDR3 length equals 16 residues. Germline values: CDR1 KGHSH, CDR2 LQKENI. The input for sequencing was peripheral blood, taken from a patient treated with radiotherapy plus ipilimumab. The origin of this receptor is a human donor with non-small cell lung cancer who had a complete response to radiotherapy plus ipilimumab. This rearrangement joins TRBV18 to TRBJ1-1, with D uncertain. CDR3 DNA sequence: TGTGCCAGCTCACCACCTCTTGCGGCCGTTCGAACTGAAGCTTTCTTT. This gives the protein CASSPPLAAVRTEAFF.